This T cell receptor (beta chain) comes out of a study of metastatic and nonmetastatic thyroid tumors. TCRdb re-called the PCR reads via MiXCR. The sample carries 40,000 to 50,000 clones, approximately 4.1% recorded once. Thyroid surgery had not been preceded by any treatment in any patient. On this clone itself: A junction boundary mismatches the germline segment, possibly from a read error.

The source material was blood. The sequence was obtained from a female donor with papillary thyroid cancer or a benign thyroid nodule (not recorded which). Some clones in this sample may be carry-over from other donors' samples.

The CDR3 DNA is TGTGCCAGCAGCTTATCGGGGGGTCCAGCGAACACCGGGGAGCTGCTTTTT. Translated: CASSLSGGPANTGELLF. The chain has TRBV11-2 and TRBJ2-2; TRBD2 matches 7 bases. The length of the CDR3 is 17 residues. Germline CDR1 and CDR2: SGHAT and FQNNGV.